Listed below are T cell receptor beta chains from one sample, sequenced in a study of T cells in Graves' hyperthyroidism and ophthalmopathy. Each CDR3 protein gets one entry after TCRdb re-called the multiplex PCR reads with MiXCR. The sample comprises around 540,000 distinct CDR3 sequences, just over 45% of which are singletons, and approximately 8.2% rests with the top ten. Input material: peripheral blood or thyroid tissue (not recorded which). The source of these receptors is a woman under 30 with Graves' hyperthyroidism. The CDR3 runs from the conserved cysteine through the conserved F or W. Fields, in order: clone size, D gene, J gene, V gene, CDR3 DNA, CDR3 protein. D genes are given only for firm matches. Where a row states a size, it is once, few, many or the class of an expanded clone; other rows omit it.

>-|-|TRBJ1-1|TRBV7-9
TGTGCCAGCAGCTTTTTAAAGGGAGCTTTCTTT
CASSFLKGAFF
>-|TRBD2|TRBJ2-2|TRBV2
TGTGCCAGCAGTAGCGGGGAAATTACCGGGGAGCTGTTTTTT
CASSSGEITGELFF
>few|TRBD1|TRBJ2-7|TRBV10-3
TGTGCCAGCAGACAGGGCTTCGAGCAGTACTTC
CASRQGFEQYF
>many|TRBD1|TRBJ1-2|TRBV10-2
TGCGCCAGCAGTTTAGGGACAGGACCTGGCTACACCTTC
CASSLGTGPGYTF
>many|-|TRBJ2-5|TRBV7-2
TGTGCCAGCAGCCAATCTCGCTGGGAGACCCAGTACTTC
CASSQSRWETQYF
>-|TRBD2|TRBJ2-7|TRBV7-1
TGTGCCAGCAGCTCCCTTCTAGCGGACTACGAGCAGTACTTC
CASSSLLADYEQYF
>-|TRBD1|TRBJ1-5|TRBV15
TGTACCACCAGCAGAGATCGACAGGGGAATCAGCCCCAGCATTTT
CTTSRDRQGNQPQHF
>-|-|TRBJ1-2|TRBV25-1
TGTGCCAGCCTACCAGGGTCCTATGGCTACACCTTC
CASLPGSYGYTF
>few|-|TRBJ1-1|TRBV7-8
TGTGCCAGCAGCTTAGAAGGACTAGCTACCGAAAAAGCTTTCTTT
CASSLEGLATEKAFF
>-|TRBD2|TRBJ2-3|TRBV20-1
TGCAGTGCTCCAGCGGGAGTAGATACGCAGTATTTT
CSAPAGVDTQYF
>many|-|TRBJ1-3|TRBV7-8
TGTGCCAGCAGCTTAGGAACAGAAAACACCATATATTTT
CASSLGTENTIYF
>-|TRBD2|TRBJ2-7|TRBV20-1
TGCAGTGCCCGGGGGGTAGCGGCATACGAGCAGTACTTC
CSARGVAAYEQYF
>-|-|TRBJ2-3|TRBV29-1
TGCAGCACGACAGACATTCCCAAAGATACGCAGTATTTT
CSTTDIPKDTQYF
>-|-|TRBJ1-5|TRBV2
TGTGCCAGCAGCCTCCGGAATAGCAATCAGCCCCAGCATTTT
CASSLRNSNQPQHF
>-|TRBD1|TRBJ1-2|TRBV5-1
TGCGCCAGCAGCGCCCTGACAGGGGACTATGGCTACACCTTC
CASSALTGDYGYTF
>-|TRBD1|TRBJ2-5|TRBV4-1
TGCGCCAGCAGCCAAGGACAGGGAAATACCCAGTACTTC
CASSQGQGNTQYF
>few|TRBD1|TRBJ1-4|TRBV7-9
TGTGCCAGCTCAAGGACAGGGGATGAAAAACTGTTTTTT
CASSRTGDEKLFF
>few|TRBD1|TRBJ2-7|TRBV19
TGTGCCAGTAACAGGGGTAGGGCCTACGAGCAGTACTTC
CASNRGRAYEQYF
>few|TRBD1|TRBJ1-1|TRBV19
TGTGCCAGTAGTCTCGGCCCTACTAGGGACAGTGAAGCTTTCTTT
CASSLGPTRDSEAFF
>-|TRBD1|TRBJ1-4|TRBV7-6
TGTGCCAGCAGCTCACTCGGGACAGGGAGTGAAAAACTGTTTTTT
CASSSLGTGSEKLFF
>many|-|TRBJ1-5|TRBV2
TGTGCCAGCAACGTAGTTTCGGATCAGCCCCAGCATTTT
CASNVVSDQPQHF
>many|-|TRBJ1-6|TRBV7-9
TGTGCCAGCAGCCAAGATCCGGGAACTTATAATTCACCCCTCCACTTT
CASSQDPGTYNSPLHF
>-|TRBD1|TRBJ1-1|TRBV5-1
TGCGCCAGCAAAATTCAGGGGGCAGGAGGAGAAGCTTTCTTT
CASKIQGAGGEAFF
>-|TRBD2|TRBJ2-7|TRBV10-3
TGTGCCAGCAGTTACCCAGCGGGAGGTCTATACGAGCAGTACTTC
CASSYPAGGLYEQYF
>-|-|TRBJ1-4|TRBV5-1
TGCGCCAGCAGCTTAGGGGGGTTGGAAGAAAAACTGTTTTTT
CASSLGGLEEKLFF
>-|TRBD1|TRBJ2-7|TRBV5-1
TGTGCCAGCAGCTCGGGACAGGGGGCCACCTACGAGCAGTACTTC
CASSSGQGATYEQYF
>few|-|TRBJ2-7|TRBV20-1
TGCAGTGCTATGGCACAGGGCGGGGAGCAGTACTTC
CSAMAQGGEQYF
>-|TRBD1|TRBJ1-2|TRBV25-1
TGTGCCAGCAGTGCCCGGGACAGGGACAGCTATGGCTACACCTTC
CASSARDRDSYGYTF
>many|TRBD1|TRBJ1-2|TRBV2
TGTGCCAGCACAAGGGGGCCTGCCTATGGCTACACCTTC
CASTRGPAYGYTF
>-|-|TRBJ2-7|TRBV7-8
TGCGCCAGCAGCCAAGAGTGGGGGCGCTTGGACGAGCAGTACTTC
CASSQEWGRLDEQYF
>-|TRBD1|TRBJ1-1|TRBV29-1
TGCAGCGTACTCCCGGGACAGGGAGCTGAAGCTTTCTTT
CSVLPGQGAEAFF
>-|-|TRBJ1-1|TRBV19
TGTGACAGACGTTACACTGAAGCTTTCTTT
CDRRYTEAFF
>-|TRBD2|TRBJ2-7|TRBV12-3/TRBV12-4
TGTGCCAGCAGAGGGACTAGATACGAGCAGTACTTC
CASRGTRYEQYF
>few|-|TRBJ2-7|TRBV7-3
TGTGCCAGCAGCTCCGGCCTCGGTCTCAGCTCCTACGAGCAGTACTTC
CASSSGLGLSSYEQYF
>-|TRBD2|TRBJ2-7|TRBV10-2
TGCGCCACCCAGGCCGGGAGGAGTACCCACGAGCAGTACTTC
CATQAGRSTHEQYF
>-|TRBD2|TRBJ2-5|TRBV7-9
TGTGCCAGCAGCTTAGTGGGCGGGAGGGTTACAGAGACCCAGTACTTC
CASSLVGGRVTETQYF
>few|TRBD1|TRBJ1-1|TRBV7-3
TGTGCCAGCAGCTCACGACAGGGAGAGTCGGCTGAAGCTTTCTTT
CASSSRQGESAEAFF
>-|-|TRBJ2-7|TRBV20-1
TGCAGTGCTAGAGATCGGGCAGCAAGCTCCTACGAGCAGTACTTC
CSARDRAASSYEQYF